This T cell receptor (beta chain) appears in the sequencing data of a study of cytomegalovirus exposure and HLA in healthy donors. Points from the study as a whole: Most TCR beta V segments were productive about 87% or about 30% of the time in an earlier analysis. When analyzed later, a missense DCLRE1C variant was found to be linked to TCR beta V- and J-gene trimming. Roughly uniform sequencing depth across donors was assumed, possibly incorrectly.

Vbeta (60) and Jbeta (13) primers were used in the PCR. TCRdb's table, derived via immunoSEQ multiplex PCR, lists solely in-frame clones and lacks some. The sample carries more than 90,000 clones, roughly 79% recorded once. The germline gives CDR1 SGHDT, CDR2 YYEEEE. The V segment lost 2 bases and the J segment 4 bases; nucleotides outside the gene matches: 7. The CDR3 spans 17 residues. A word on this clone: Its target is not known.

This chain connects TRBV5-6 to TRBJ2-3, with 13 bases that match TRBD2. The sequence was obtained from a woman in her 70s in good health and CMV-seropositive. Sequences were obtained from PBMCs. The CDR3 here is CASSFPGLAGEADTQYF. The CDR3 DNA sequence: TGTGCCAGCAGCTTCCCCGGACTAGCGGGAGAAGCAGATACGCAGTATTTT. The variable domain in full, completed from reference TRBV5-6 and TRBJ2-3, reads DAGVTQSPTHLIKTRGQQVTLRCSPKSGHDTVSWYQQALGQGPQFIFQYYEEEERQRGNFPDRFSGHQFPNYSSELNVNALLLGDSALYLCASSFPGLAGEADTQYFGPGTRLTVL.